A single sample gave rise to the 32 T cell receptor beta chains below, sequenced in a study of cytomegalovirus exposure and HLA in healthy donors (dated by TCRdb to the late 2010s). To prepare the library, the immunoSEQ multiplex PCR assay was applied. The multiplex PCR relied on a mix of 60 forward primers for TCR Vbeta segments and 13 reverse primers for TCR Jbeta segments. TCRdb took over this immuneACCESS table, retaining in-frame rearrangements with V and J assigned. Such tables are incomplete; in checked studies, under half of the missing clones stem from an unresolved V gene, and the remainder is unexplained. This sample gives some 150,000 clones in total; about 82% of them show up just once. Around 0.71% of the sample comes from the top ten. Material for sequencing was PBMCs. The receptors were gathered from a female donor in good health and CMV-seronegative.

This chain uses TRBV7-3 with TRBJ1-4; D not resolved. V was cut by 11 bases and J by 7 bases, with 11 bases left in between. The CDR3 is 11 amino acids. Per germline, CDR1 SGHTA and CDR2 FQGTGA. This chain's CDR3 is CAPWRGEKLFF. CDR3 sequence (DNA): TGTGCCCCTTGGAGAGGTGAAAAACTGTTTTTT.

The V call is TRBV5-1, the J call TRBJ1-3; weak D call: TRBD1 (6 bases). V dropped 4 bases and J dropped 0 bases, with 11 bases sitting between them. From germline, CDR1 is SGHRS and CDR2 YFSETQ. This CDR3 has 15 amino acids. In DNA, the CDR3 is TGCGCCAGCAGCCAAGGACAGTCCTCTGGAAACACCATATATTTT. Protein sequence: CASSQGQSSGNTIYF.

The rearrangement uses TRBV19 and TRBJ2-3; D may be TRBD2 (6 bases). The germline CDR1 and CDR2 sequences are LNHDA and SQIVND (reference sequence). V lost 6 bases and J lost 6, with 16 bases in between. The CDR3 covers 14 residues. CDR3 sequence reads: CASSRSGPMDTQYF. In DNA form, the CDR3 reads TGTGCCAGTAGCCGTAGCGGTCCTATGGATACGCAGTATTTT.

V and J are TRBV2 and TRBJ1-2, with D unclear. Trimming removed 4 bases from V and 5 bases from J, with 20 bases in between. CDR1 and CDR2 (germline): SNHLY, FYNNEI. The length of the CDR3 is 16 residues. The CDR3 DNA reads TGTGCCAGCAGTGTTTCACCGGGGTTCAGTGGGTATGGCTACACCTTC. Amino acid sequence: CASSVSPGFSGYGYTF.

With regard to this clone: The sample carries other DNA sequences with the same CDR3. The J gene is TRBJ1-4, the V gene TRBV30; 7 nucleotides align to TRBD1. Germline loops: CDR1 GTSNPN, CDR2 SVGIG (reference sequence). The CDR3 runs 17 residues. J lost 8 bases, V lost 0 bases, and 15 bases had no gene match. The CDR3 coding sequence is TGTGCCTGGAGTGTAATTTTTAGGGGGCTGTTTAACGAAAAACTGTTTTTT. Protein sequence: CAWSVIFRGLFNEKLFF.

Concerning this clone: At one boundary the junction diverges from the germline segment, which might be a read error. This chain links TRBV28 with TRBJ1-2; TRBD1 aligns across 10 bases. Germline V gene lookup returns CDR1 MDHEN and CDR2 SYDVKM. CDR3 length: 15 residues. The CDR3 protein is CASSDRGRNFYGYIF. In nucleotides, the CDR3 is TGTGCCAGCAGTGACAGGGGGCGGAATTTTTATGGCTACATCTTC.

This clone has only a few counts. The chain carries TRBV6-5 and TRBJ2-2, with D unresolved. The CDR3 consists of 15 residues. V was trimmed by 6 bases and J by 1 base, leaving 12 bases between them. Germline-derived CDR1 and CDR2 are MNHEY and SVGAGI. The CDR3 nucleotides are TGTGCCAGCAGACAACCCCCGGGGAACACCGGGGAGCTGTTTTTT. Encoded protein: CASRQPPGNTGELFF.

The chain recombines TRBV4-1 with TRBJ2-7; maybe TRBD1 (6 bases). This CDR3 spans 13 amino acids. Per germline, CDR1 MGHRA and CDR2 YSYEKL. V shed 2 bases and J shed 5 bases, with 10 bases lying between them. The DNA of the CDR3 is TGCGCCAGCAGCCAAAAGGGGGAGCACGAGCAGTACTTC. It specifies CASSQKGEHEQYF.

About this clone itself: The junction departs from germline at one end; a sequencing error may be responsible. The chain carries TRBV9 and TRBJ2-2, with a tentative D call TRBD1 (5 bases). This CDR3 has 18 residues. Germline CDR1 SGDLS, CDR2 YYNGEE. The CDR3 coding sequence is TGTGTCAGCAGCGTTGGGGCTAGAGGCTCCACCAACACCGGGGAGCTGTTTTTT. Translation gives CVSSVGARGSTNTGELFF.

The V gene is TRBV9, the J gene TRBJ2-7; the match to TRBD1 covers 10 bases. The CDR3 length is 16 residues. After removal of 0 bases from V and 1 base from J, the junction contained 4 bases not matched to a gene. Germline values: CDR1 SGDLS, CDR2 YYNGEE. The chain's CDR3 is CASSVGSGQGSYEQYF. CDR3 in DNA: TGTGCCAGCAGCGTAGGGTCGGGACAGGGGTCCTACGAGCAGTACTTC. Filled out from reference TRBV9 and TRBJ2-7, the complete variable domain reads DSGVTQTPKHLITATGQRVTLRCSPRSGDLSVYWYQQSLDQGLQFLIQYYNGEERAKGNILERFSAQQFPDLHSELNLSSLELGDSALYFCASSVGSGQGSYEQYFGPGTRLTVT.

This chain links TRBV9 with TRBJ2-3; D is perhaps TRBD2 (6 bases). Germline CDR1 SGDLS, CDR2 YYNGEE. V was cut by 6 bases and J by 5 bases, with 13 bases left in between. The CDR3 has 13 residues. DNA of the CDR3: TGTGCCAGCAAGGGCGGGATGGGAGATACGCAGTATTTT. Its translation is CASKGGMGDTQYF. Complete variable domain (other parts from reference TRBV9 and TRBJ2-3): DSGVTQTPKHLITATGQRVTLRCSPRSGDLSVYWYQQSLDQGLQFLIQYYNGEERAKGNILERFSAQQFPDLHSELNLSSLELGDSALYFCASKGGMGDTQYFGPGTRLTVL.

This chain joins TRBV6-1 and TRBJ2-5, with D possibly TRBD2 on 5 matching bases. In germline, CDR1 is MNHNS, CDR2 SASEGT. The CDR3 extends over 13 amino acids. The germline V and J ends were trimmed by 7 bases and 6 bases, with 15 bases remaining between them. The CDR3 protein is CASTGVLGKTQYF. Here the CDR3 DNA reads TGTGCCAGCACCGGGGTCTTGGGGAAGACCCAGTACTTC.

This clone was picked up a small number of times. The chain recombines TRBV9 with TRBJ2-1; weak D call: TRBD1 (5 bases). The CDR3 has 17 residues. Per the germline V gene, CDR1 is SGDLS and CDR2 is YYNGEE. Trimming cost V 3 bases and J 4 bases, with 20 bases left between them. CDR3 coding DNA: TGTGCCAGCAGCGCTCGACTGGGGCTACCCGCATACAATGAGCAGTTCTTC. Residues: CASSARLGLPAYNEQFF.

The rearrangement links TRBV28 to TRBJ2-4; D is possibly TRBD2 (5 bases). Per germline, CDR1 MDHEN and CDR2 SYDVKM. V was shortened by 2 bases and J by 7 bases, with 12 bases between the two germline ends. The CDR3 is 14 residues long. Here the CDR3 reads CASSLAGVTNIQYF. The CDR3 region has the DNA TGTGCCAGCAGTTTAGCGGGCGTCACGAACATTCAGTACTTC.

A few counts support this clone. J is TRBJ1-5 and V is TRBV6-5; possible D gene TRBD1, 5 bases. This CDR3 is 15 amino acids long. Germline CDR1 and CDR2: MNHEY and SVGAGI. Trimming took off 6 bases at V and 0 bases at J, with 12 bases between the two ends. The CDR3 sequence: CASRRGRYSNQPQHF. DNA for the CDR3: TGTGCCAGCAGGCGGGGCAGATATAGCAATCAGCCCCAGCATTTT.

The table lists this clone with a count of one. J is TRBJ1-6 and V is TRBV19; D remains unclear. Germline V gene data show CDR1 as LNHDA and CDR2 as SQIVND (reference sequence). The CDR3 consists of 16 residues. V lost 3 bases and J lost 3, with 12 bases in between. The CDR3 loop is CASSIILNSYNSPLHF. CDR3 DNA sequence: TGTGCCAGTAGTATCATCCTAAACAGCTATAATTCACCCCTCCACTTT.

A few counts support this clone. The chain carries TRBV19 and TRBJ1-1, with no clear D. V was pared by 3 bases and J by 1 base, with 6 bases between. CDR1 is LNHDA and CDR2 is SQIVND in the germline V gene (reference sequence). The CDR3 is 13 amino acids. The CDR3 region is CASSIFKNTEAFF. CDR3 DNA sequence: TGTGCCAGTAGTATTTTCAAGAACACTGAAGCTTTCTTT. Full variable domain (remainder filled in from reference TRBV19 and TRBJ1-1): DGGITQSPKYLFRKEGQNVTLSCEQNLNHDAMYWYRQDPGQGLRLIYYSQIVNDFQKGDIAEGYSVSREKKESFPLTVTSAQKNPTAFYLCASSIFKNTEAFFGQGTRLTVV.

The chain links TRBV6-6 to TRBJ1-1; D is unclear. CDR3 length: 15 residues. CDR1 is MNHNY, CDR2 SVGAGI, per germline (reference sequence). Trimming left V 8 bases short and J 1 base short, with 17 bases between. In DNA form, the CDR3 reads TGTGCCAGCCGGGAACCGTCAATTAGGAACACTGAAGCTTTCTTT. Amino acid sequence: CASREPSIRNTEAFF.

The chain links TRBV29-1 to TRBJ2-1; D possibly corresponds to TRBD2 (6 bases). V dropped 2 bases and J dropped 7 bases, with 24 bases sitting between them. Germline CDR1 and CDR2: SQVTM and ANQGSEA. The CDR3 spans 17 residues. The CDR3 sequence is CSVEPFARGIAVNEQFF. DNA of the CDR3: TGCAGCGTTGAACCTTTCGCCCGCGGAATAGCGGTGAATGAGCAGTTCTTC.

V gene TRBV30 combines with J gene TRBJ2-3; D uncertain. The germline V gene encodes CDR1 GTSNPN and CDR2 SVGIG (reference sequence). The V end lost 1 base, the J end lost 5 bases, and 10 bases lay between the germline ends. The CDR3 runs to 13 residues. CDR3 protein: CAWSGALGDTQYF. The CDR3 DNA is TGTGCCTGGAGTGGGGCCTTAGGAGATACGCAGTATTTT. Using reference TRBV30 and TRBJ2-3 for the parts outside the CDR3, the full variable domain is SQTIHQWPATLVQPVGSPLSLECTVEGTSNPNLYWYRQAAGRGLQLLFYSVGIGQISSEVPQNLSASRPQDRQFILSSKKLLLSDSGFYLCAWSGALGDTQYFGPGTRLTVL.

This clone showed up just once. The genes are TRBV10-1 and TRBJ2-2; either TRBD1 or TRBD2 may supply D (6 bases each). Per germline, CDR1 WNHNN and CDR2 SYGVQD (reference sequence). V was trimmed by 4 bases and J by 4 bases, leaving 13 bases between them. There are 15 residues in the CDR3. The CDR3 bases are TGCGCCAGCAGTGGGTCGGGGGCTTGCACCGGGGAGCTGTTTTTT. The encoded protein is CASSGSGACTGELFF.

The DNA for the CDR3 is TGTGCCAGCAGCCCCTCAGGCACCGGGGAGCTGTTTTTT. This encodes CASSPSGTGELFF. V is TRBV5-6 and J is TRBJ2-2; D not resolved. The germline gives CDR1 SGHDT, CDR2 YYEEEE. Trimming cost V 4 bases and J 4 bases, with 8 bases left between them. CDR3 length equals 13 residues. Based on the CDR3 plus reference TRBV5-6 and TRBJ2-2, the full variable domain is DAGVTQSPTHLIKTRGQQVTLRCSPKSGHDTVSWYQQALGQGPQFIFQYYEEEERQRGNFPDRFSGHQFPNYSSELNVNALLLGDSALYLCASSPSGTGELFFGEGSRLTVL.

V is TRBV5-1 and J is TRBJ2-5; no firm D call. Germline CDR1 reads SGHRS; CDR2 reads YFSETQ. The CDR3 contains 14 residues. V gave up 6 bases and J gave up 2 bases, with 14 bases separating them. CDR3 protein: CASKADTIQETQYF. The CDR3 DNA follows: TGCGCCAGCAAGGCAGACACCATACAAGAGACCCAGTACTTC.

V usage is TRBV25-1 and J usage is TRBJ2-1; weak D call: TRBD2 (6 bases). Germline-derived CDR1 and CDR2 are MGHDK and SYGVNS. Trimming left V 6 bases short and J 0 bases short, with 15 bases between. The CDR3 consists of 16 residues. CDR3 in amino acids: CASRRGGTFSYNEQFF. Written as DNA, the CDR3 is TGTGCCAGCAGGCGGGGCGGTACCTTCTCCTACAATGAGCAGTTCTTC.

The table lists this clone with a count of one. This chain uses TRBV2 with TRBJ2-3; 7 bases fit TRBD2. The germline gives CDR1 SNHLY, CDR2 FYNNEI. Trimming at V came to 6 bases and at J to 6 bases, leaving 9 bases not matched to a gene. The CDR3 is 14 amino acids. CDR3 protein: CASSTNLGGDTQYF. DNA of the CDR3: TGTGCCAGCAGCACCAATTTGGGGGGGGATACGCAGTATTTT.

The chain couples TRBV18 to TRBJ2-5; 12 bases match TRBD1. Germline values: CDR1 KGHSH, CDR2 LQKENI. With V trimmed by 2 bases and J by 4 bases, 2 bases remained unmatched. This CDR3 has 15 amino acids. This CDR3 is CASSPGTGGLETQYF. Written as DNA, the CDR3 is TGTGCCAGCTCACCAGGGACAGGGGGCCTAGAGACCCAGTACTTC.

CDR3 sequence reads: CATSRFGTVPTEPQHF. The CDR3 DNA reads TGTGCCACCAGCCGATTCGGGACAGTCCCTACGGAGCCCCAGCATTTT. V is TRBV15 and J is TRBJ1-5, with TRBD1 identical over 7 bases. Germline CDR1 reads LNHNV; CDR2 reads YYDKDF (reference sequence). V shed 5 bases, J shed 8 bases, and the junction held 15 bases outside the gene matches. The CDR3 is 16 amino acids.

The chain carries TRBV30 and TRBJ1-3; D call uncertain. CDR3 size: 12 residues. Germline-derived CDR1 and CDR2 are GTSNPN and SVGIG (reference sequence). Trimming stripped 4 bases from V and 0 bases from J, with 4 bases between. CDR3 DNA sequence: TGTGCCTGGACAGTCTCTGGAAACACCATATATTTT. It encodes CAWTVSGNTIYF.

The chain carries TRBV30 and TRBJ1-3; D gene ambiguous. The CDR3 length is 16 residues. Germline CDR1 and CDR2: GTSNPN and SVGIG (reference sequence). With 4 bases removed from V and 0 bases from J, the gap between germline ends came to 16 bases. The CDR3 is CAWNPMMGDSGNTIYF. In DNA form, the CDR3 reads TGTGCCTGGAATCCCATGATGGGAGACTCTGGAAACACCATATATTTT.

The genes are TRBV10-1 and TRBJ2-7, with a weak D call TRBD2 (7 bases). The CDR3 has 15 residues. Germline CDR1 and CDR2: WNHNN and SYGVQD (reference sequence). Trimming removed 4 bases at V and 7 bases at J, with 20 bases between. The CDR3 region has the DNA TGCGCCAGCAGTGGAGAGGGGGACTACGAATATGAGCAGTACTTC. Translating it yields CASSGEGDYEYEQYF.

The chain combines TRBV11-2 with TRBJ2-1, with a tentative D call TRBD1 (6 bases). Germline CDR1 and CDR2: SGHAT and FQNNGV. The V and J ends lost 7 bases and 0 bases respectively, with 16 bases between them. CDR3 length: 16 residues. CDR3: CASTQKGVSSYNEQFF. In DNA form, the CDR3 reads TGTGCCAGCACCCAAAAGGGGGTGAGCTCCTACAATGAGCAGTTCTTC.

The chain carries TRBV6-5 and TRBJ1-1, with 7 bases identical to TRBD1. The CDR3 loop spans 15 amino acids. Germline-derived CDR1 and CDR2 are MNHEY and SVGAGI. Germline trimming cut 6 bases from V and 0 bases from J; bases unmatched to any gene: 7. The CDR3 DNA reads TGTGCCAGCAGCCACACGACAGGGATGAACACTGAAGCTTTCTTT. Translated: CASSHTTGMNTEAFF.